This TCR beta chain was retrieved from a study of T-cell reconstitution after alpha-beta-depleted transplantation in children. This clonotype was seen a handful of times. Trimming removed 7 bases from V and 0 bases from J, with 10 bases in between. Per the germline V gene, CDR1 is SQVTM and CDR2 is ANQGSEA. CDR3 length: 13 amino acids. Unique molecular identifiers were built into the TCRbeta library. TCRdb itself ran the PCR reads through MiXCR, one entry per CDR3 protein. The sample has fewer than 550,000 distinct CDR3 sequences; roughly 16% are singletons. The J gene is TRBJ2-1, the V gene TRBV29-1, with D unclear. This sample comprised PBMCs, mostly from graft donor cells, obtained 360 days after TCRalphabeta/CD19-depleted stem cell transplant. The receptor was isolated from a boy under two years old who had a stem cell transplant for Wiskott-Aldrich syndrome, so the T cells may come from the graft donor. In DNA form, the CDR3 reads TGCAGCGCACCTGGGATCTCCTACAATGAGCAGTTCTTC. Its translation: CSAPGISYNEQFF.